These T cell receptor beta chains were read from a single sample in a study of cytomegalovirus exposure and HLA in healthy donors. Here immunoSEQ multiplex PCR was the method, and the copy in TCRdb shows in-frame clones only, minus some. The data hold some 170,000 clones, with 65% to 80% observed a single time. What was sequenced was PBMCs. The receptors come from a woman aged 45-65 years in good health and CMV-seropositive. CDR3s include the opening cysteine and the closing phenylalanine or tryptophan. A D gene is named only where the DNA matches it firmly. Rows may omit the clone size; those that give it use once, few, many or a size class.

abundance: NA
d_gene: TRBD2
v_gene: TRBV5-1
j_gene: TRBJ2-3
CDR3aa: CASSPGTSGTTDTQYF
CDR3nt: TGCGCCAGCTCTCCCGGGACTAGCGGAACCACAGATACGCAGTATTTT

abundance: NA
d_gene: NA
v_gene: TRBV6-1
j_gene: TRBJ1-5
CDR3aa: CASSEAWGDYSNQPQHF
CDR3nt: TGTGCCAGCAGTGAAGCGTGGGGAGATTATAGCAATCAGCCCCAGCATTTT

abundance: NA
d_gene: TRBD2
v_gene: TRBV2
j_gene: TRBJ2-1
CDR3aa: CASSEGLAHNEQFF
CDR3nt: TGTGCCAGCAGTGAAGGACTAGCGCACAATGAGCAGTTCTTC

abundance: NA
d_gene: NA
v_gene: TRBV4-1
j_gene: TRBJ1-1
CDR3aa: CASSQGGGNTEAFF
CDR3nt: TGCGCCAGCAGCCAAGGGGGGGGGAACACTGAAGCTTTCTTT

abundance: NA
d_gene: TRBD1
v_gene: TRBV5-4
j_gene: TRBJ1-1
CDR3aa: CASSTPGQGDTEAFF
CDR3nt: TGTGCCAGCAGCACCCCGGGGCAGGGGGACACTGAAGCTTTCTTT

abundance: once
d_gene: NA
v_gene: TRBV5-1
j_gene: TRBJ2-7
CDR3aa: CASSLGPQAYEQYF
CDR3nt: TGCGCCAGCAGCTTGGGCCCCCAGGCCTACGAGCAGTACTTC

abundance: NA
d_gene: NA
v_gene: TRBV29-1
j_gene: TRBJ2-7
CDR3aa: CSVEEQAGGEYEQYF
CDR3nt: TGCAGCGTTGAAGAACAGGCTGGGGGCGAGTACGAGCAGTACTTC

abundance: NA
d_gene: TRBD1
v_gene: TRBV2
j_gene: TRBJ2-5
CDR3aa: CASSSRTGISETQYF
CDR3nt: TGTGCCAGCAGTAGCCGGACAGGGATTTCAGAGACCCAGTACTTC

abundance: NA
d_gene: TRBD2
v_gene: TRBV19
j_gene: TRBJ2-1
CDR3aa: CASSTQRGGDNEQFF
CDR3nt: TGTGCCAGTAGTACCCAGCGGGGAGGGGACAATGAGCAGTTCTTC

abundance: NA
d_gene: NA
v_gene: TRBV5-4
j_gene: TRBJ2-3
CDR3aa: CASSLAGPQSTDTQYF
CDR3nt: TGTGCCAGCAGCTTGGCAGGCCCCCAATCCACAGATACGCAGTATTTT

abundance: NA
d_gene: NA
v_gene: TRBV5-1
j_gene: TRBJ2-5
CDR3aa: CASSITGQYQETQYF
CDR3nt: TGCGCCAGCAGCATAACCGGACAGTACCAAGAGACCCAGTACTTC

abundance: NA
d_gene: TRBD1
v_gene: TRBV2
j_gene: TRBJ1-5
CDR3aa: CASSRDRMGDQPQHF
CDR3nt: TGTGCCAGCAGTAGGGACAGGATGGGGGATCAGCCCCAGCATTTT

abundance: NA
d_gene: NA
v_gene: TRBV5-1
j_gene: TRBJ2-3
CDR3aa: CASRPLGVGDTQYF
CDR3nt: TGCGCCAGTCGTCCTCTCGGGGTCGGAGATACGCAGTATTTT

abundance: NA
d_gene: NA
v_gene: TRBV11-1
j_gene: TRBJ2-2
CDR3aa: CASSLFSVTGELFF
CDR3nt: TGTGCCAGCAGCTTATTCAGTGTGACCGGGGAGCTGTTTTTT

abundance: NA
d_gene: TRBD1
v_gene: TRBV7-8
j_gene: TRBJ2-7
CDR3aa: CASSLDRGYEQYF
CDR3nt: TGTGCCAGCAGCTTGGACAGGGGGTACGAGCAGTACTTC

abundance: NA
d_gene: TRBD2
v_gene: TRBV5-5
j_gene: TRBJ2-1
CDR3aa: CASSLVRGGYNEQFF
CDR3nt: TGTGCCAGCAGCTTGGTGCGGGGAGGGTACAATGAGCAGTTCTTC

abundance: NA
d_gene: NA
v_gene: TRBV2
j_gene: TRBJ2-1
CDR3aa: CASGGAYEQFF
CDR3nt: TGTGCCAGCGGTGGGGCCTATGAGCAGTTCTTC

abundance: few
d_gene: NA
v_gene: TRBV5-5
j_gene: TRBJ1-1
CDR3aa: CASSLANRNTEAFF
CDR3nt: TGTGCCAGCAGCTTGGCAAACAGGAACACTGAAGCTTTCTTT

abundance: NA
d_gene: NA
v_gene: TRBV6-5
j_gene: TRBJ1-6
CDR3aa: CASSYSKAPGNSPLHF
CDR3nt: TGTGCCAGCAGTTACTCGAAAGCTCCAGGGAATTCACCCCTCCACTTT

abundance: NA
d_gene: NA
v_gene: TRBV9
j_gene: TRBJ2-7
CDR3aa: CASSAEGGRPAEQYF
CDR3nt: TGTGCCAGCAGCGCGGAGGGCGGTCGCCCGGCCGAGCAGTACTTC

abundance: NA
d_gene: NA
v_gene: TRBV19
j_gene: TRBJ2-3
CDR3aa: CASSILRQGGTDTQYF
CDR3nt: TGTGCCAGTAGTATACTAAGGCAGGGGGGTACAGATACGCAGTATTTT

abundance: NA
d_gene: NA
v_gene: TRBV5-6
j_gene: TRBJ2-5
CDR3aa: CASSLGQLQETQYF
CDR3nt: TGTGCCAGCAGCTTGGGACAGCTACAAGAGACCCAGTACTTC

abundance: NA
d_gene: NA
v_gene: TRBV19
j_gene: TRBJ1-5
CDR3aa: CASSELSFGTPYNQPQHF
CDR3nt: TGTGCCAGTAGTGAGCTCAGCTTCGGGACACCTTATAATCAGCCCCAGCATTTT

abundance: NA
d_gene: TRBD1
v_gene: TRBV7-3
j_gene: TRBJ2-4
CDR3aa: CASSTTGGNIQYF
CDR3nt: TGTGCCAGCAGCACCACAGGGGGGAACATTCAGTACTTC

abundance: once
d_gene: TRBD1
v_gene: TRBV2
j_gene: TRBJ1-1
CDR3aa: CASRPDRMNTEAFF
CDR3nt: TGTGCCAGCAGGCCGGACAGGATGAACACTGAAGCTTTCTTT

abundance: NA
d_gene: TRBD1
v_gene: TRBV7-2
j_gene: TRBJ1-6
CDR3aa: CASSLAFLGTANNSPLHF
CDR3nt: TGTGCCAGCAGCTTAGCGTTTCTTGGGACAGCGAATAATTCACCCCTCCACTTT

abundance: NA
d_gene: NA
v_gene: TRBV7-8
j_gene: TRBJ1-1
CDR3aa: CASSLASRVSPTEAFF
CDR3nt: TGTGCCAGCAGCTTAGCCTCCCGGGTGAGTCCCACTGAAGCTTTCTTT

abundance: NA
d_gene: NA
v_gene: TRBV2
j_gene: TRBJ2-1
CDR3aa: CARRTGREEQFF
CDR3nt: TGTGCACGTCGAACAGGGAGGGAAGAGCAGTTCTTC

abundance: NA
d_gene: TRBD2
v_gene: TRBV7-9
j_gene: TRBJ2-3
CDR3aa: CASSPPTSDHTQYF
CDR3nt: TGTGCCAGCAGCCCCCCAACTAGCGATCATACGCAGTATTTT

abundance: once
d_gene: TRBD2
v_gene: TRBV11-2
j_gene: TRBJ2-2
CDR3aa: CASSLDAAGARAGELFF
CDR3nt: TGTGCCAGCAGCTTAGATGCAGCGGGGGCGCGAGCCGGGGAGCTGTTTTTT

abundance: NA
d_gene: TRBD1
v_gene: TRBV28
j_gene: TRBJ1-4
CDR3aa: CASSQGGQEKLFF
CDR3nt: TGTGCCAGCAGTCAGGGGGGTCAGGAAAAACTGTTTTTT

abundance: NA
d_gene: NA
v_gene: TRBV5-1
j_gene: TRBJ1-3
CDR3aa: CASSSTEQSNSFWGNTIYF
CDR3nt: TGCGCCAGCAGCTCTACCGAGCAATCCAACAGCTTTTGGGGAAACACCATATATTTT

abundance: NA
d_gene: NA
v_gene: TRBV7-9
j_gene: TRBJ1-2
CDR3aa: CSSSLSPFYGYTF
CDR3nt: TGTTCCAGCAGCTTAAGCCCATTCTATGGCTACACCTTC

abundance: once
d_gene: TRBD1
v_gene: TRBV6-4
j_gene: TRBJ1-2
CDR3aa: CASSTDRGYGYTF
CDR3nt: TGTGCCAGCAGTACGGACAGGGGCTATGGCTACACCTTC

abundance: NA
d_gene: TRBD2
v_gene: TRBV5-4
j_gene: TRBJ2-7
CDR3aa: CASSLDGGNPYEQYF
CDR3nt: TGTGCCAGCAGCTTGGACGGGGGGAATCCCTACGAGCAGTACTTC

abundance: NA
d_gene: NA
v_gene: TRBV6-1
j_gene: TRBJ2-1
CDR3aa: CASSPGTPYNEQFF
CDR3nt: TGTGCCAGCAGTCCCGGGACACCTTACAATGAGCAGTTCTTC

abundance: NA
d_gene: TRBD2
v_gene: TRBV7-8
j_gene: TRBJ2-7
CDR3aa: CASSLGAASGLSYEQYF
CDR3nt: TGTGCCAGCAGCTTAGGGGCGGCTAGCGGGCTCTCCTACGAGCAGTACTTC

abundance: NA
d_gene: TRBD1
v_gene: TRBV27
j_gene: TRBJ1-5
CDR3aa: CASSLGPGQGADQPQHF
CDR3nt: TGTGCCAGCAGTTTAGGGCCGGGACAGGGGGCTGATCAGCCCCAGCATTTT

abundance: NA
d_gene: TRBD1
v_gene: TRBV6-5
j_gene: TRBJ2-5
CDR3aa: CASSPYRGMLETQYF
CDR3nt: TGTGCCAGCAGCCCCTACAGGGGGATGTTAGAGACCCAGTACTTC

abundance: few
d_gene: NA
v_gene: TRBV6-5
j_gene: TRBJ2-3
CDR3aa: CASSYSLATGTQYF
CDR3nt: TGTGCCAGCAGTTACTCGTTGGCGACGGGTACGCAGTATTTT

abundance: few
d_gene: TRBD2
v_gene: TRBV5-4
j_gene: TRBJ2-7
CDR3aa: CASSTKRGASYEQYF
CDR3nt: TGTGCCAGCAGCACAAAGCGGGGGGCTTCCTACGAGCAGTACTTC

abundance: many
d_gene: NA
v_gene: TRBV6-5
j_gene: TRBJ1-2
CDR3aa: CASRLTGIDGYTF
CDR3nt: TGTGCCAGCAGACTAACAGGGATTGATGGCTACACCTTC

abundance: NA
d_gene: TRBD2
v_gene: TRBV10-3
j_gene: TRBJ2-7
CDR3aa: CAISGGGQLGPYEQYF
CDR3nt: TGTGCCATCAGTGGGGGAGGGCAGCTGGGCCCCTACGAGCAGTACTTC

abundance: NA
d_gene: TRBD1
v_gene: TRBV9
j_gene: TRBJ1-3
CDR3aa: CASSGTGSGNTIYF
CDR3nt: TGTGCCAGCAGTGGGACAGGCTCTGGAAACACCATATATTTT

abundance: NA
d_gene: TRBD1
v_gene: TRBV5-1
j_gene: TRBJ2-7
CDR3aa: CASSLEGTAYEQYF
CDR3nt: TGCGCCAGCAGCTTGGAAGGGACAGCCTACGAGCAGTACTTC

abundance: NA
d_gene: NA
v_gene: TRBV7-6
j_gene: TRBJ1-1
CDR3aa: CASSLTANTEAFF
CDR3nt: TGTGCCAGCAGCTTAACAGCCAACACTGAAGCTTTCTTT

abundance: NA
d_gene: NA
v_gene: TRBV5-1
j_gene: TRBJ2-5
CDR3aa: CASSLDGVETQYF
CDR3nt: TGCGCCAGCAGCTTGGACGGGGTGGAGACCCAGTACTTC

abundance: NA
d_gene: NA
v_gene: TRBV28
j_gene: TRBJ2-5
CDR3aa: CASSARGGPDETQYF
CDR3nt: TGTGCCAGCAGTGCAAGGGGGGGGCCCGACGAGACCCAGTACTTC

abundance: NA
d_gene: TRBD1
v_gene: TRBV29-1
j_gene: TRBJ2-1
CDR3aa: CAGRQGFYNEQFF
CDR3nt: TGCGCGGGGAGACAGGGGTTCTACAATGAGCAGTTCTTC